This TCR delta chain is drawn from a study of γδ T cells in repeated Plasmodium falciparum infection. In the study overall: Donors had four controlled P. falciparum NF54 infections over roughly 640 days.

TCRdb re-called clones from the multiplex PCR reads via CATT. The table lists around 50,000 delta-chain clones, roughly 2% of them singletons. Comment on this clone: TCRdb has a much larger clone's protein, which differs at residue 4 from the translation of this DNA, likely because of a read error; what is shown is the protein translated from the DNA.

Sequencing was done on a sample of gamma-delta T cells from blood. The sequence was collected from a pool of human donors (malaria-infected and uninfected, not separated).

Here the CDR3 reads CACNSLGDNTDKLIF. DNA for the CDR3: TGTGCCTGTAACTCCCTGGGGGACAACACCGATAAACTCATCTTT. The rearrangement uses TRDV2 and TRDJ1; 8 bases line up with TRDD3. The J gene comes from matching the DNA to germline here; TCRdb lacks it. Unmatched junction bases numbered 8, after V lost 6 bases and J lost 0 bases. Germline assignment: CDR1 GEAIGNYY and CDR2 EKD. This CDR3 is built from 15 residues.